This T cell receptor (beta chain) comes out of a study of CD8 T cells in Susac syndrome (dated by TCRdb to the late 2010s). A note on the overall study: Whether CD8+ T cell activation and differentiation in Susac syndrome was antigen driven was tested using repertoire sequencing.

Peripheral blood CD8+ and CD4+ T cells from healthy donors, Susac syndrome patients and multiple sclerosis patients were profiled using high-throughput TCR beta sequencing. Multiple sclerosis controls were treatment-naive patients with stable or active relapsing-remitting disease fulfilling revised McDonald criteria. Bulk CD8+ and CD4+ T cells were purified magnetically by negative isolation, whereas CD8+ TEMRA cells were enriched by FACS. Blood was collected in EDTA tubes and processed within 24 hours, with PBMCs isolated through density gradient centrifugation. PBMCs intended for TCR sequencing were cryopreserved in liquid nitrogen and thawed later in a water bath at 37 degrees C. A purity of at least 90% was achieved for sorted or isolated CD4+, CD8+ and CD8+ TEMRA cells. As concerns this clonotype: Which antigen it targets is not known. No qualities accompany the bases; no much larger clone lies one base away.

Counted from cysteine to phenylalanine, this CDR3 has 17 amino acids. Just CDR3 DNA is preserved here, 51 bases in frame from base 1. Looking up the germline V gene yields CDR1 MNHEY and CDR2 SVGAGI. At the junction V is shortened by 0 bases and J by 4 bases; bases outside the gene matches: 10. RNA was extracted with the RNeasy kit and roughly 0.45 to 1 ug was reverse transcribed using random hexamers. The immunoSEQ multiplex PCR assay, which covers 54 Vbeta and 13 Jbeta segments, was used to amplify TCR beta CDR3 regions. PCR amplification bias was corrected by using a synthetic template baseline for primer optimization and computational correction. As for the authors' bioinformatics: Only productive sequences were kept, with reads annotated to V, D and J genes according to IMGT and analyzed in immunoSEQ Analyzer. Clonality was computed as one minus Shannon entropy normalized by log2 of the number of productive unique sequences. Public and private clones were assessed among the 100 most prevalent clones of each patient and control. Clones were defined as Susac-specific if absent from the healthy and MS cohorts, from roughly 1,100 published viral clones and from other ImmuneACCESS disease sequences. TCRdb applied fastp at Q25 and MiXCR to the public reads, then kept only in-frame beta chains. Here each entry gathers all rows of one CDR3 protein and keeps the most common genes and DNA. These V and J calls derive from TCRdb rather than the authors' analysis. Counted in this sample were nearly 200,000 distinct CDR3 sequences; about 95% of them appeared once. The top ten hold just under 0.095% of the sample.

Paper-wide results and their limitations: The TCR sequencing and HLA analysis was acknowledged to have included a relatively small number of individuals.

The receptor comes from a human donor with multiple sclerosis. This chain is built from TRBV6-5 and TRBJ2-5, with 8 bases matching TRBD2. The sequencing sample was made of CD4+ T cells from PBMCs. Read as DNA, the sequence is TGTGCCAGCAGTTACTCGACGAGCGGGGGCGGGGGAGAGACCCAGTACTTC. It translates as CASSYSTSGGGGETQYF.